The TCR beta chain under discussion was sequenced for a study of regulatory T cells in long-lasting Graves disease (dated by TCRdb to the early 2020s). For the wider study: Patients with newly diagnosed Graves' disease had been on antithyroid drugs for under 3 months. A total of around 35 samples underwent TCR sequencing, from some 13 patients with persistent Graves' disease and 20 or so patients with newly diagnosed Graves' disease. Peripheral blood TCR sequencing and RNA sequencing compared persistent Graves' disease patients with newly diagnosed Graves' disease patients. The study was conducted in China and was registered as a clinical trial. Points the paper makes about the study in general: A larger number of public clonotypes was shared among persistent patients (fewer than 3,000) than among newly diagnosed patients (around 880). Sequencing and analysis were restricted to the TCR beta chain. As a limitation, the authors acknowledged that the small sample size may reduce accuracy. Preferential use of TRBV28, TRBJ1-2 and TRBJ2-5 was observed in persistent disease, whereas TRBV20-1 and TRBJ2-1 were favored in newly diagnosed disease. Peripheral blood alone was examined, since thyroid tissue, which constituted the primary lesion, could not be accessed. Lower TCR Shannon entropy and fewer highly expanded clones were observed in persistent Graves' disease patients than in newly diagnosed patients, which suggested clonal expansion.

Concerning this clonotype itself: The antigen this receptor binds is unknown. The input lacks base qualities; no much larger clone sits a single base away.

To prepare the library, multiplex PCR was applied. The sequencer listed for this sample is Illumina HiSeq 4000. iRepertoire HTBI primers and Arm-PCR amplification of CDR3 regions were used to construct TCR beta libraries. Before sequencing, the PCR products went through gel purification. The authors processed their data as follows. Gene usage analysis of CDR3 amino acid clonotypes relied on the 60 or so TRBV and about 15 TRBJ segments identified across samples. COPE and FqMerger were used to merge filtered high-quality paired reads into contigs. BLAST was used to align contigs to IMGT TRBV, TRBD and TRBJ reference genes, with CDR3 defined following IMGT. Clonotypes above 0.1% frequency were classified as highly expanded clones. Repertoire diversity was measured by Shannon entropy, and V-J evenness by the Gini coefficient. Public clonotypes were defined as clonotypes shared by more than one individual. Clones were called with MiXCR by TCRdb after fastp trimmed the public reads at Q25, and only in-frame beta chains were retained. Identical CDR3 proteins give one entry, which carries the most common genes and DNA. The authors' filters were not applied to this entry. In all, the sample holds approximately 400,000 distinct CDR3 sequences, and over 12% of those were seen once. The ten largest make up roughly 8% of the sample.

The junction shows trimming of 3 bases on V and 10 bases on J, plus 13 bases between the germline ends. Via the germline V gene (reference sequence), CDR1 is GTSNPN and CDR2 SVGIG. From the cysteine through the phenylalanine, the CDR3 covers 13 amino acids. This entry keeps only the CDR3 DNA: 39 bases, framed from base 1. The label giving this sample's time point can be read as: newly diagnosed GD, antithyroid drugs for less than 3 months. For both TCR sequencing and RNA sequencing, RNA was extracted from PBMCs in TRIzol. Graves' disease was diagnosed according to American Thyroid Association guidelines. Patients were recruited from an endocrinology department in Xi'an, China. From each patient, around 9 milliliters of peripheral blood was collected into an EDTA anticoagulant tube. Ficoll Paque Plus density gradient separation was used to isolate PBMCs, and no further T cell sorting was done. An Agilent 2100 Bioanalyzer and agarose gel were used to check RNA quality, while a NanoDrop 2000 measured RNA concentration.

The same data also contributed to another study, on T cells in Graves' hyperthyroidism and ophthalmopathy. As the second study states: Stable Graves' hyperthyroidism was defined as the absence of progression to ophthalmopathy over 18 months of follow-up. Hyperthyroidism patients were newly diagnosed, had a disease duration of under 2 months, and were aged 18 to 65 years. The study excluded patients with uncontrolled infections, other autoimmune diseases, pregnancy or lactation. Diagnoses relied on clinical symptoms, serum thyroxine and TRAb, thyroid ultrasound and orbital computed tomography. For the first round of RT-PCR on the TCR CDR3, the HTBI primer set was used together with the Qiagen OneStep RT-PCR kit. Most expanded thyroid clonotypes (frequency above 0.001) were also detected in blood, a finding suggesting that blood repertoires may reflect thyroid immune responses. A model built on a 13 V-J signature distinguished ophthalmopathy from stable hyperthyroidism, reaching roughly 88% sensitivity and around 82% specificity in cross-validation and 80%/75% in testing. During validation, the model predicted progression to ophthalmopathy a median of roughly 7.1 months ahead of onset, with almost 71% sensitivity and around 72% specificity. To identify TCR V-J signatures that set the groups apart, the researchers used a discovery cohort of 100 or so patients, made up of 40 to 45 with Graves' ophthalmopathy and some 58 with stable Graves' hyperthyroidism. Prospective prediction of ophthalmopathy was tested in an independent validation cohort of fewer than 20 hyperthyroidism patients and some 17 patients who later progressed to ophthalmopathy. The approximately 97 discovery patients were randomly divided into training and test sets at a 7:3 ratio. The study also compared thyroid tissue and blood T-cell repertoires from roughly six Graves' hyperthyroidism patients. After blood sampling, hyperthyroidism patients were treated with methimazole at a starting dose of 30 mg daily, and ophthalmopathy patients were treated with high-dose intravenous methylprednisolone. Libraries were constructed in a second round of multiplex PCR, after which size selection and purification were performed. Sequencing of the libraries was done on an Illumina HiSeq2000 using paired-end 100 bp reads. SOAPnuke was used to process the raw data, removing reads that contained adapters or uncalled bases, had a mean Phred below 15, or lacked an exact match to the constant primer or identifier. COPE v1.2.5 was used to merge high-quality paired reads, and clonotypes were defined as unique nucleotide sequences. Clonotypes were aligned to IMGT TRBV, TRBD and TRBJ reference segments using MiTCR v1.1. Analysis was restricted to V-J combinations with a frequency above 0.0001, which covered 99.2% of repertoires. A TCS score was defined as the ratio between F50 (clonal expansion) and ExV (chaos), using BLOSUM62-based TCRdist between CDR3 peptides within each V-J. Welch's t-statistics and random forest reduced fewer than 550 V-J features to 10 to 15, which were used in a naive Bayes classifier (R e1071). Sample size was not statistically predetermined, and investigators were not blinded to group allocation. The paper reports TCR Vbeta CDR3 sequencing of about 140 peripheral blood samples: 43 ophthalmopathy, some 80 hyperthyroidism and approximately 17 progressor patients.

The source of this sequence is a woman aged 40 to 50 with Graves disease. Donor details come from another sample of the same person, matched by shared clones. This specimen was peripheral blood mononuclear cells (PBMCs), taken at new diagnosis, from a patient treated with antithyroid drugs. The chain was built from TRBV30 and TRBJ1-6, and perhaps TRBD1 as D gene, on 5 matching bases. The nucleotides read TGTGCCTGGAGGTGGCAGGGTGAGTCACCCCTCCACTTT. Translated, it gives CAWRWQGESPLHF. With all but the CDR3 taken from the reference TRBV30 and TRBJ1-6 genes, the full variable domain is: SQTIHQWPATLVQPVGSPLSLECTVEGTSNPNLYWYRQAAGRGLQLLFYSVGIGQISSEVPQNLSASRPQDRQFILSSKKLLLSDSGFYLCAWRWQGESPLHFGNGTRLTVT.